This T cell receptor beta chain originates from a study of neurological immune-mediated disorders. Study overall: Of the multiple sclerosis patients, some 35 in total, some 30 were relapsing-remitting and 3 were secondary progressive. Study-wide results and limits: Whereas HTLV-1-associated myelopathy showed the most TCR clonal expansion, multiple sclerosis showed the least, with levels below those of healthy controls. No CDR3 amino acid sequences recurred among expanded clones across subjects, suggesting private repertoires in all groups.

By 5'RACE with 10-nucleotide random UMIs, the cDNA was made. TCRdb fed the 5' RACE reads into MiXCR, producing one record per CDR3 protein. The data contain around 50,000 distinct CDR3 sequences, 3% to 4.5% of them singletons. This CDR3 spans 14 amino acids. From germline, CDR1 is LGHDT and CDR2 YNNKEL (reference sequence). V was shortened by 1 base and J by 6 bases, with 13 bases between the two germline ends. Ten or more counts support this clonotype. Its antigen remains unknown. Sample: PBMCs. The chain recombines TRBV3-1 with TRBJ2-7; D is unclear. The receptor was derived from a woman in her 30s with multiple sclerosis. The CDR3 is CASSQAMRRSEQYF. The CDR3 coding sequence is TGTGCCAGCAGCCAAGCTATGAGAAGATCCGAGCAGTACTTC.